This T cell receptor beta chain is drawn from a study of radiation and T cells in renal cell carcinoma. Study-wide results and caveats: In blood, top tumor clones expanded by 2 weeks, shrinking by 4.

Libraries were prepared by immunoSEQ multiplex PCR; TCRdb keeps only in-frame clonotypes and omits some of them. The table shows 150,000 or so clones, with about 88% occurring only once. This sample's time point: baseline pretreatment blood. The treatment is: 15 Gy SBRT to primary tumor, nephrectomy 4 weeks later. A remark on this clone: Its antigen is unknown.

The CDR3 covers 13 residues. Germline V gives CDR1 SGHRS, CDR2 YFSETQ. The ends were cut back, 1 base at V and 1 base at J, with 5 bases in the middle. The sequence was collected from a woman aged 65 to 85 with renal cell carcinoma. V is TRBV5-1 and J is TRBJ1-1; D ambiguous. The material sequenced was blood, taken from a patient whose treatment included radiotherapy and nephrectomy. CDR3 sequence (DNA): TGCGCCAGCAGCTTGAGCAGGAACACTGAAGCTTTCTTT. Translated, it gives CASSLSRNTEAFF.